The T cell receptor beta chain described here comes from a study of graft-versus-host responses after intestinal transplantation. General observations from the study: Researchers found GvH clones in recipient marrow, and some showed up first in ileum or blood.

V gave up 6 bases and J gave up 6 bases; unmatched junction bases: 6. From germline, CDR1 is MNHEY and CDR2 SVGAGI. The CDR3 is made up of 13 amino acids. In regard to this clone: Its antigen is still unknown.

The repertoire was sequenced with immunoSEQ multiplex PCR; TCRdb's copy has only in-frame clones and lacks some. The sample includes about 85,000 clones, approximately 89% of them seen just once. This TCR derives from a human donor who was the organ donor for an intestinal transplant. The rearrangement uses TRBV6-5 and TRBJ2-7; 9 bases align to TRBD2. Source: unstimulated CD8+ T cells sorted from spleen or lymph node cells, taken before transplant. The CDR3 protein is CASSTGTSSEQYF. CDR3 nucleotides: TGTGCCAGCAGCACCGGGACTAGCTCCGAGCAGTACTTC.